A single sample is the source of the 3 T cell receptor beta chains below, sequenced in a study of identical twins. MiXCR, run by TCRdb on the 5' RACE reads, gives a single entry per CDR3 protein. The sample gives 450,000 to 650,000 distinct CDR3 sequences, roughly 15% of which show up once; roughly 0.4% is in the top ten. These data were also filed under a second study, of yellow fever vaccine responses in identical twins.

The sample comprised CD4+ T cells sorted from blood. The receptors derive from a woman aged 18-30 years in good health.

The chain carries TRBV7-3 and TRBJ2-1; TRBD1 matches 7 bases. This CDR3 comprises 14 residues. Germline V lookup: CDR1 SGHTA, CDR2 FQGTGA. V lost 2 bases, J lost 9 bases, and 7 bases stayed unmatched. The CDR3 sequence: CASSLLDRVGEQFF. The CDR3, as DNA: TGTGCCAGCAGCTTACTCGACAGGGTCGGTGAGCAGTTCTTC.

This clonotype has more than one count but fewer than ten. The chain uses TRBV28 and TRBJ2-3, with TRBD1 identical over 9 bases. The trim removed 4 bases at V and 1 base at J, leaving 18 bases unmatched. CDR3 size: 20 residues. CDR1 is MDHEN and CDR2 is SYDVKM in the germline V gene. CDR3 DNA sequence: TGTGCCAGCAGTTCCCTACCCCCGGGACAGGGCGGTTTGGGCACAGATACGCAGTATTTT. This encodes CASSSLPPGQGGLGTDTQYF.

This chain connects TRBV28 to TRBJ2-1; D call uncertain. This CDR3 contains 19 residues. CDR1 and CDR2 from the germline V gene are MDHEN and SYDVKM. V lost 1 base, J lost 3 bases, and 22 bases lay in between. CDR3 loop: CASSLFWNSPHLGYNEQFF. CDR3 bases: TGTGCCAGCAGTTTATTTTGGAATAGCCCCCATCTAGGCTACAATGAGCAGTTCTTC.